The TCR beta chain under discussion was sequenced for a study of blood T cells in healthy people across ages. A sample-barcoded 5' primer and a J-beta primer mix were used in a second PCR of about 7 to 12 cycles. Each of the samples gave a minimum of 2.5 million paired-end reads that contained CDR3. TCRdb called the 5' RACE reads again in MiXCR, with one record for every CDR3 protein. The sample yields 700,000 or so distinct CDR3 sequences, around 38% seen once. No fewer than 6 micrograms of total RNA were isolated from every sample. Study observations and caveats: As age increased, TCR beta diversity per million T cells fell in a roughly linear fashion.

Germline V gives CDR1 SGHDN, CDR2 FVKESK. CDR3 length: 15 amino acids. A remark on this clonotype: Its antigen is unidentified. The junction does not match germline at one end; this may be a read error.

The sequenced sample consisted of blood. The TCR sequence derives from a man older than 75 in good health. The chain recombines TRBV14 with TRBJ1-1; perhaps TRBD1 as D (6 bases). CDR3 in DNA: TGTGCCAGCAGCCAACAAGGGACAAGAAACACTGAAGTTTTCTTT. Translated: CASSQQGTRNTEVFF.